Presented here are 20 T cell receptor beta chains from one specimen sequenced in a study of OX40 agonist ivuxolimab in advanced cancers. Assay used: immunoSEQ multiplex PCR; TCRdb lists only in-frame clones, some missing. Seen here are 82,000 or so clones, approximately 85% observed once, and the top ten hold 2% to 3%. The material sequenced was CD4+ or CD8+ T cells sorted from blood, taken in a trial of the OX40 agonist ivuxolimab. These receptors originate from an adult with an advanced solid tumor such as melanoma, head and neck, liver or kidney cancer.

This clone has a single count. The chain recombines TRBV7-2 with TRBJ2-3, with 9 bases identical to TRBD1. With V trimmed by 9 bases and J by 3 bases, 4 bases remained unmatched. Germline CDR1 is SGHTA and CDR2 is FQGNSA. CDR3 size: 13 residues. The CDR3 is CARWTGVTDTQYF. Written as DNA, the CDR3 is TGTGCCAGGTGGACAGGGGTTACAGATACGCAGTATTTT.

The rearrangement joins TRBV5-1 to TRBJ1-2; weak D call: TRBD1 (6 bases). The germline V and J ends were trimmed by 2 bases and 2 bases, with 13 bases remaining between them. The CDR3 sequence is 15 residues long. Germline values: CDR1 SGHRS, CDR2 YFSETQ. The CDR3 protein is CASSLDGGGNYGYTF. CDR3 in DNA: TGCGCCAGCAGCTTAGACGGAGGGGGGAACTATGGCTACACCTTC.

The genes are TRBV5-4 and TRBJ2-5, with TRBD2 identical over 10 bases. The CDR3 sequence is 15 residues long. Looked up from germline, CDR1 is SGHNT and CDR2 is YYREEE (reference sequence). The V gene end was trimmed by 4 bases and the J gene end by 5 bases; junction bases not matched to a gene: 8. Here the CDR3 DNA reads TGTGCCAGCAGCCAAGCGGGGGGGGCCGAGGAGACCCAGTACTTC. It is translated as CASSQAGGAEETQYF.

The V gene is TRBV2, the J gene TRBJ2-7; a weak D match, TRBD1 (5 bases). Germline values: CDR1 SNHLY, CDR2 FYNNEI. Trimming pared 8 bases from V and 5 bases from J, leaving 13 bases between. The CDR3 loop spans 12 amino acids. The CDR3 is CASLVQDNEQYF. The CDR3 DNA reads TGTGCCAGCTTGGTACAGGACAACGAGCAGTACTTC. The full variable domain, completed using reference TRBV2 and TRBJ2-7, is EPEVTQTPSHQVTQMGQEVILRCVPISNHLYFYWYRQILGQKVEFLVSFYNNEISEKSEIFDDQFSVERPDGSNFTLKIRSTKLEDSAMYFCASLVQDNEQYFGPGTRLTVT.

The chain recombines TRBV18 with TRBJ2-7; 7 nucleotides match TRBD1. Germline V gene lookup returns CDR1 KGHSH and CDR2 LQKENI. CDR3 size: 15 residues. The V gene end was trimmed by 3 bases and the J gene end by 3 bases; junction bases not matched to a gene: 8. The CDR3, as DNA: TGTGCCAGCTCACCTGCCGGGACAGCAGGCTACGAGCAGTACTTC. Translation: CASSPAGTAGYEQYF.

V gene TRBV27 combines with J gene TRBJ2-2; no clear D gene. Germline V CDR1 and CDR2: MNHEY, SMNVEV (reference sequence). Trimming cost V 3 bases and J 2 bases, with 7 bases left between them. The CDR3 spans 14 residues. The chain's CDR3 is CASSLIRNTGELFF. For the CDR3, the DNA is TGTGCCAGCAGTTTGATCAGAAACACCGGGGAGCTGTTTTTT.

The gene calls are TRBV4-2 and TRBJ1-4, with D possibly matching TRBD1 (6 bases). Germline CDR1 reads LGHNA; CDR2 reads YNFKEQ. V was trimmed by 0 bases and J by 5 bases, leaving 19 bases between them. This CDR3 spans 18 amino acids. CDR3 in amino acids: CASSQEGAGNVANEKLFF. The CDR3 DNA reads TGTGCCAGCAGCCAAGAGGGGGCAGGGAATGTTGCAAATGAAAAACTGTTTTTT.

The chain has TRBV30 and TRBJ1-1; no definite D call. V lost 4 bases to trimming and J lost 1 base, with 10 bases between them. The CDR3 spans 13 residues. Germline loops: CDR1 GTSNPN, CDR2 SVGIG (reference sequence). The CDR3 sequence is CAWTTSWNTEAFF. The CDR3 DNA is TGTGCCTGGACCACCAGTTGGAACACTGAAGCTTTCTTT.

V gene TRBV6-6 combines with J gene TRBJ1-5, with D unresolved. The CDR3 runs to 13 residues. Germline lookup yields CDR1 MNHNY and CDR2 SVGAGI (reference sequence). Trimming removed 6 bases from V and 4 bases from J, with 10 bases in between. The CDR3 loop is CASSLRENQPQHF. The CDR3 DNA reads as TGTGCCAGCAGCTTACGGGAGAATCAGCCCCAGCATTTT.

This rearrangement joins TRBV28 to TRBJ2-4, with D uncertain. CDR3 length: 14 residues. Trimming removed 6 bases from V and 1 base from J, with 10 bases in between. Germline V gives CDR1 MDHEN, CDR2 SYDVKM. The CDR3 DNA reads TGTGCCAGCAGCCTAGGCCATGCCAAAAACATTCAGTACTTC. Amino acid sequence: CASSLGHAKNIQYF. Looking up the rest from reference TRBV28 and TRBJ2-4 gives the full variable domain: DVKVTQSSRYLVKRTGEKVFLECVQDMDHENMFWYRQDPGLGLRLIYFSYDVKMKEKGDIPEGYSVSREKKERFSLILESASTNQTSMYLCASSLGHAKNIQYFGAGTRLSVL.

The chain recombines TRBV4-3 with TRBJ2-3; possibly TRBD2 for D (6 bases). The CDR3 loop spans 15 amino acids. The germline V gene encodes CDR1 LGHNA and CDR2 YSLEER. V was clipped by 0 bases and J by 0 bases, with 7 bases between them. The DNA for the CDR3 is TGCGCCAGCAGCCAAGATAGCGGCAGCACAGATACGCAGTATTTT. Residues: CASSQDSGSTDTQYF.

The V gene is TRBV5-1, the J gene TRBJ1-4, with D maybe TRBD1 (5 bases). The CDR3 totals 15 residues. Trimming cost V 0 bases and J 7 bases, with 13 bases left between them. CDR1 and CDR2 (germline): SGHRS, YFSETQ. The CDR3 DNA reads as TGCGCCAGCAGCTTGGATGTAGGGGAGGGTGAAAAACTGTTTTTT. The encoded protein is CASSLDVGEGEKLFF.

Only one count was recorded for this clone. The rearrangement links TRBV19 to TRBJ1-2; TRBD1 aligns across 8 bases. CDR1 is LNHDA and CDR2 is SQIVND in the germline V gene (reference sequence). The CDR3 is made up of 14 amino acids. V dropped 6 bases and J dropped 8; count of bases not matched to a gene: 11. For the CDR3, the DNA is TGTGCCAGTAGCACCCCAGGACAGGGAGTCGGCTACACCTTC. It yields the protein CASSTPGQGVGYTF.

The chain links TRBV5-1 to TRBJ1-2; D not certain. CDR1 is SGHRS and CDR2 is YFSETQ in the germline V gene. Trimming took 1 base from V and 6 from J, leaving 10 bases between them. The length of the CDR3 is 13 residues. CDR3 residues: CASSLRPGDGYTF. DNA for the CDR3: TGCGCCAGCAGCTTGAGGCCAGGAGATGGCTACACCTTC. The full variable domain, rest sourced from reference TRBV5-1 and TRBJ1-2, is KAGVTQTPRYLIKTRGQQVTLSCSPISGHRSVSWYQQTPGQGLQFLFEYFSETQRNKGNFPGRFSGRQFSNSRSEMNVSTLELGDSALYLCASSLRPGDGYTFGSGTRLTVV.

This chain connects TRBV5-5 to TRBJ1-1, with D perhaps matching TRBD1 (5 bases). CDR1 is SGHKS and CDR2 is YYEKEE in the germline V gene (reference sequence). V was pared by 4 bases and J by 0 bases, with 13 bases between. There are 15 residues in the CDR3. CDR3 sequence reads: CASSPRGELNTEAFF. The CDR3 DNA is TGTGCCAGCAGCCCCCGAGGGGAACTGAACACTGAAGCTTTCTTT.

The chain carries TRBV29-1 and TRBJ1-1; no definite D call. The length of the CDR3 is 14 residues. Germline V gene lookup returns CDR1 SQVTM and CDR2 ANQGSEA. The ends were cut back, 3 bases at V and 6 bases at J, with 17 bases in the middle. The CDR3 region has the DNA TGCAGCGTTGATGTGGGGAGAGTGGGGTCTGAAGCTTTCTTT. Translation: CSVDVGRVGSEAFF.

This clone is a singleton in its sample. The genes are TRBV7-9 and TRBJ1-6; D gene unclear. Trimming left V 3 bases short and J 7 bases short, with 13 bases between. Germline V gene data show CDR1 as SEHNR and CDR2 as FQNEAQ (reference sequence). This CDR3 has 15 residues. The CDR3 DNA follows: TGTGCCAGCAGCTTCGACTCCCGAGGGAATTCACCCCTCCACTTT. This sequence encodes CASSFDSRGNSPLHF.

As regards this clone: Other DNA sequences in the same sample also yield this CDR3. DNA for the CDR3: TGCGCCAGCAGCTTGGGACAGGGGTACTACAATGAGCAGTTCTTC. Translating gives CASSLGQGYYNEQFF. The chain combines TRBV5-1 with TRBJ2-1, with 8 bases identical to TRBD1. The V gene's germline CDR1 is SGHRS and CDR2 YFSETQ. The CDR3 length is 15 residues. V lost 0 bases, J lost 3 bases, and 2 bases stayed unmatched.

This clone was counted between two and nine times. This chain's CDR3 is CASSRGGDNEQFF. Written as DNA, the CDR3 is TGTGCCAGCAGTCGGGGTGGGGACAATGAGCAGTTCTTC. The chain has TRBV25-1 and TRBJ2-1; a weak D match, TRBD2 (5 bases). This CDR3 is 13 amino acids long. Germline V CDR1 and CDR2: MGHDK, SYGVNS. Trimming removed 5 bases at V and 5 bases at J, with 10 bases between.

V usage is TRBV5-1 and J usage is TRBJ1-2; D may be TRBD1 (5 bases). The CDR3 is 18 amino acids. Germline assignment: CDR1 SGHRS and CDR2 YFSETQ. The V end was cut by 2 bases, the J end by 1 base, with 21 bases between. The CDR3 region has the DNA TGCGCCAGCAGCTTTTCCGCTTTCACCCGACAGAGTAACTATGGCTACACCTTC. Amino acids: CASSFSAFTRQSNYGYTF.